This paragraph reports one T cell receptor beta chain. This record belongs to a study of T cell responses to AZD1222 COVID-19 vaccine. The protocol was immunoSEQ multiplex PCR, while the TCRdb copy is restricted to in-frame clones and leaves out a portion. The repertoire holds some 110,000 clones, with 88% as singletons. Germline values: CDR1 SNHLY, CDR2 FYNNEI. This CDR3 is built from 17 residues. The junction had 13 bases not matched to a gene; V was cut back by 6 bases and J by 6 bases. This chain links TRBV2 with TRBJ2-2, with TRBD2 identical over 10 bases. The TCR originated in an adult in good health. The specimen was peripheral blood, collected on day 0 of AZD1222 vaccination. CDR3 protein: CASRPDPLAGVAGELFF. CDR3 sequence (DNA): TGTGCCAGCAGGCCCGACCCCCTAGCGGGAGTCGCCGGGGAGCTGTTTTTT. The variable domain in full, with the rest retrieved from reference TRBV2 and TRBJ2-2, is EPEVTQTPSHQVTQMGQEVILRCVPISNHLYFYWYRQILGQKVEFLVSFYNNEISEKSEIFDDQFSVERPDGSNFTLKIRSTKLEDSAMYFCASRPDPLAGVAGELFFGEGSRLTVL.